These 5 T cell receptor beta chains came from one sample sequenced in a study of cytomegalovirus exposure and HLA in healthy donors. The PCR made use of 60 Vbeta and 13 Jbeta primers. The method was immunoSEQ multiplex PCR; TCRdb's version includes in-frame clones alone and lacks a portion of them. The sample records 100,000 or so clones, 79% being singletons. What was sequenced was PBMCs. The receptor source for this set is a female donor in good health and CMV-seropositive.

Only a few counts were recorded for this clone. The chain carries TRBV5-4 and TRBJ2-3; 11 nucleotides align to TRBD2. Germline trimming cut 5 bases from V and 3 bases from J; bases unmatched to any gene: 14. The germline gives CDR1 SGHNT, CDR2 YYREEE (reference sequence). This CDR3 spans 18 amino acids. CDR3 region: CASRTGTSGKKGTDTQYF. The CDR3 DNA follows: TGTGCCAGCAGGACCGGGACTAGCGGCAAGAAAGGGACAGATACGCAGTATTTT.

This sequence joins TRBV30 and TRBJ2-3; D may be TRBD1 (5 bases). V lost 5 bases to trimming and J lost 1 base, with 10 bases between them. This CDR3 spans 13 amino acids. From germline, CDR1 is GTSNPN and CDR2 SVGIG (reference sequence). CDR3: CAWRQGGTDTQYF. The CDR3, as DNA: TGTGCCTGGCGACAAGGGGGCACAGATACGCAGTATTTT.

The rearrangement uses TRBV29-1 and TRBJ2-7, with 9 bases that match TRBD1. The CDR3 is 13 amino acids. V shed 6 bases, J shed 2 bases, and the junction held 5 bases outside the gene matches. Germline V lookup: CDR1 SQVTM, CDR2 ANQGSEA. The CDR3 DNA sequence: TGCAGCGTCCGGGACAGGGCGCCCTACGAGCAGTACTTC. Translation gives CSVRDRAPYEQYF.

The chain carries TRBV19 and TRBJ2-5; 7 nucleotides agree with TRBD2. Looked up from germline, CDR1 is LNHDA and CDR2 is SQIVND (reference sequence). With V trimmed by 6 bases and J by 5 bases, 9 bases remained unmatched. The length of the CDR3 is 14 residues. The CDR3 protein is CASSRTSWAETQYF. The CDR3 DNA is TGTGCCAGTAGCCGGACTAGTTGGGCGGAGACCCAGTACTTC.

The chain is built from TRBV5-1 and TRBJ1-2; the match to TRBD1 covers 12 bases. Trimming removed 4 bases from V and 7 bases from J; junction bases left unmatched: 17. The CDR3 consists of 18 residues. Germline V lookup: CDR1 SGHRS, CDR2 YFSETQ. As DNA, the CDR3 is TGCGCCAGCAGCCCCTCGCGAGGGGCCGGGACAGGGGGCTCTGGCTACACCTTC. This gives the protein CASSPSRGAGTGGSGYTF.